This T cell receptor beta chain derives from a study of TIL therapy for anti-PD-1-resistant metastatic lung cancer. Looking at the study overall: Median tumor PD-L1 proportion score was 6%. A few tumors were EGFR-mutant and two were ALK-rearranged.

The libraries were made with immunoSEQ v3. Measured with immunoSEQ multiplex PCR; TCRdb has only the in-frame clones, and not every one. The table has nearly 9,500 clones, over 70% seen once. The germline CDR1 and CDR2 sequences are SNHLY and FYNNEI. V lost 1 base, J lost 10 bases, and 13 bases lay in between. The CDR3 loop spans 13 amino acids. Stated time point: pre-treatment sample, taken before nivolumab and TIL therapy. Most excised metastases sampled were pleural nodules or supraclavicular lymph nodes. This rearrangement joins TRBV2 to TRBJ1-1, with D possibly matching TRBD1 (5 bases). Sequencing used tumor tissue, obtained at baseline. The clonotype was recovered from a person aged 25 to 80 with non-small cell lung cancer. The CDR3 DNA follows: TGTGCCAGCAGTGAAGGGGGACGGCTGAGAGCTTTCTTT. It yields the protein CASSEGGRLRAFF. Together with reference TRBV2 and TRBJ1-1, the CDR3 gives the full variable domain: EPEVTQTPSHQVTQMGQEVILRCVPISNHLYFYWYRQILGQKVEFLVSFYNNEISEKSEIFDDQFSVERPDGSNFTLKIRSTKLEDSAMYFCASSEGGRLRAFFGQGTRLTVV.